These 20 T cell receptor beta chains were all obtained from the same sample, sequenced in a study of blood T cell repertoires in COVID-19. Here immunoSEQ multiplex PCR was the method, and the copy in TCRdb shows in-frame clones only, minus some. This sample yields approximately 130,000 clones, of which 65% to 85% are seen a single time; around 5.6% belongs to the top ten. The sequenced material came from peripheral blood. Receptor source: an elderly man with active or convalescent COVID-19.

The V and J genes are TRBV28 and TRBJ1-5; 7 bases map to TRBD1. This CDR3 spans 17 amino acids. J was trimmed by 6 bases and V by 3 bases; bases with no gene match: 14. Looked up from germline, CDR1 is MDHEN and CDR2 is SYDVKM. CDR3 bases: TGTGCCAGCAGTTTTTTTCCGGGACAGAAAGGGAGTCAGCCCCAGCATTTT. It specifies CASSFFPGQKGSQPQHF. Full variable domain (missing parts from reference TRBV28 and TRBJ1-5): DVKVTQSSRYLVKRTGEKVFLECVQDMDHENMFWYRQDPGLGLRLIYFSYDVKMKEKGDIPEGYSVSREKKERFSLILESASTNQTSMYLCASSFFPGQKGSQPQHFGDGTRLSIL.

This clone occurred a few times. The rearrangement links TRBV5-1 to TRBJ1-2, with D maybe TRBD1 (5 bases). V was trimmed by 0 bases and J by 0 bases, leaving 12 bases between them. Germline loops: CDR1 SGHRS, CDR2 YFSETQ. The CDR3 contains 16 residues. CDR3 nucleotides: TGCGCCAGCAGCTTGGGGGGCACAGAGCCTAACTATGGCTACACCTTC. It specifies CASSLGGTEPNYGYTF. The whole variable domain, filled in from reference TRBV5-1 and TRBJ1-2, reads KAGVTQTPRYLIKTRGQQVTLSCSPISGHRSVSWYQQTPGQGLQFLFEYFSETQRNKGNFPGRFSGRQFSNSRSEMNVSTLELGDSALYLCASSLGGTEPNYGYTFGSGTRLTVV.

The V and J genes are TRBV27 and TRBJ2-5, with 7 bases that match TRBD2. V lost 5 bases to trimming and J lost 5 bases; unmatched junction nucleotides: 20. The CDR3 consists of 18 residues. Germline values: CDR1 MNHEY, CDR2 SMNVEV (reference sequence). The CDR3, as DNA: TGTGCCAGCAGTGGTAGTCTTACTAGCGCCGGTGGAGGTGAGACCCAGTACTTC. Translating gives CASSGSLTSAGGGETQYF.

CDR3 in amino acids: CASSSTTGGTGELFF. The CDR3 coding sequence is TGTGCCAGCAGTTCTACGACAGGAGGCACCGGGGAGCTGTTTTTT. This chain uses TRBV6-5 with TRBJ2-2, with D possibly being TRBD1 (6 bases). Germline values: CDR1 MNHEY, CDR2 SVGAGI. V was cut by 4 bases and J by 4 bases, with 13 bases left in between. CDR3 length: 15 amino acids.

A few counts support this clone. In DNA, the CDR3 is TGTGCCAGCAGCCAAAGCGCCGGGACTAGAGACGAGCAGTACTTC. Encoded protein: CASSQSAGTRDEQYF. The genes are TRBV3-1 (or the pseudogene TRBV3-2) and TRBJ2-7, with 8 bases that match TRBD2. The CDR3 has 15 amino acids. V was pared by 2 bases and J by 5 bases, with 8 bases of the junction left unmatched. CDR1 LGHDT and CDR2 YNNKEL come from the germline V gene (reference sequence).

V gene TRBV4-1 combines with J gene TRBJ2-1; no clear D gene. The germline gives CDR1 MGHRA, CDR2 YSYEKL. V was pared by 4 bases and J by 6 bases, with 13 bases between. This CDR3 is built from 14 residues. The CDR3 bases are TGCGCCAGCAGCCTACACCGAGGTGCCAATGAGCAGTTCTTC. This codes for CASSLHRGANEQFF.

The rearrangement links TRBV19 to TRBJ1-2, with TRBD1 matching over 8 bases. The CDR3 loop spans 16 amino acids. Germline lookup yields CDR1 LNHDA and CDR2 SQIVND (reference sequence). The ends lost 0 bases at V and 4 bases at J; junction bases unmatched: 7. CDR3 region: CASSIDPYGQGYGYTF. Here the CDR3 DNA reads TGTGCCAGTAGTATAGATCCCTACGGACAGGGCTATGGCTACACCTTC.

The J gene is TRBJ1-2, the V gene TRBV5-1; unclear D gene. Germline V gives CDR1 SGHRS, CDR2 YFSETQ. V was shortened by 0 bases and J by 8 bases, with 11 bases between the two germline ends. The CDR3 has 13 amino acids. Written as DNA, the CDR3 is TGCGCCAGCAGCTTGGCCGGCAAGGAGGGCTACACCTTC. Residues: CASSLAGKEGYTF.

The CDR3 loop is CASTEQEGNTIYF. CDR3 in DNA: TGCGCCAGTACCGAACAGGAGGGAAACACCATATATTTT. The V call is TRBV10-2, the J call TRBJ1-3; tentatively, D is TRBD1 (5 bases). CDR3 length equals 13 residues. CDR1 is WSHSY, CDR2 SAAADI, per germline. Trimming cost V 9 bases and J 4 bases, with 13 bases left between them.

This clone showed up just once. The J gene is TRBJ1-3, the V gene TRBV12-5; TRBD1 aligns across 9 bases. Germline V lookup: CDR1 LGHNT, CDR2 FRNRAP. V shed 4 bases, J shed 1 base, and the junction held 11 bases outside the gene matches. This CDR3 is built from 18 residues. CDR3 in amino acids: CASGSHGTGLFSGNTIYF. In nucleotides, the CDR3 is TGTGCTAGTGGTTCACACGGGACAGGGCTTTTTTCTGGAAACACCATATATTTT.

The chain combines TRBV6-2 or TRBV6-3 with TRBJ1-2; 7 bases fit TRBD1. From germline, CDR1 is MNHEY and CDR2 SVGEGT. With 4 bases clipped from V and 6 bases from J, the junction kept 11 bases outside the gene matches. The CDR3 is 15 amino acids. CDR3 amino acids: CASSLVGGGGNGYTF. DNA for the CDR3: TGTGCCAGCAGTTTGGTCGGAGGGGGCGGGAATGGCTACACCTTC.

This clone was detected only once. This chain joins TRBV9 and TRBJ2-5, with D hard to call. Germline loops: CDR1 SGDLS, CDR2 YYNGEE. This CDR3 has 14 residues. Trimming stripped 0 bases from V and 0 bases from J, with 6 bases between. DNA for the CDR3: TGTGCCAGCAGCGTAGGTTCGTACCAAGAGACCCAGTACTTC. Translated, it gives CASSVGSYQETQYF. The full variable domain, its missing parts supplied by reference TRBV9 and TRBJ2-5, is DSGVTQTPKHLITATGQRVTLRCSPRSGDLSVYWYQQSLDQGLQFLIQYYNGEERAKGNILERFSAQQFPDLHSELNLSSLELGDSALYFCASSVGSYQETQYFGPGTRLLVL.

The rearrangement joins TRBV6-2 or TRBV6-3 to TRBJ1-1, with a weak D call TRBD1 (6 bases). Germline assignment: CDR1 MNHEY and CDR2 SVGEGT. Trimming took 2 bases from V and 1 from J, leaving 20 bases between them. There are 18 residues in the CDR3. The DNA for the CDR3 is TGTGCCAGCAGTTACGGACAGTGGATTAGTCAGAAGAACACTGAAGCTTTCTTT. Its translation is CASSYGQWISQKNTEAFF.

The CDR3 sequence: CASSYYAREETQYF. The CDR3 bases are TGTGCCAGCAGTTACTACGCAAGAGAGGAGACCCAGTACTTC. The rearrangement uses TRBV6-2 or TRBV6-3 and TRBJ2-5; D is unresolved. The germline CDR1 and CDR2 sequences are MNHEY and SVGEGT. The CDR3 has 14 amino acids. V lost 1 base to trimming and J lost 5 bases, with 11 bases between them.

The chain uses TRBV11-2 and TRBJ2-7; D gene unclear. Trimming stripped 5 bases from V and 1 base from J, with 12 bases between. Germline CDR1 and CDR2: SGHAT and FQNNGV. The CDR3 runs 14 residues. CDR3 DNA: TGTGCCAGCAGCGTACGTGCCCAGTCCTACGAGCAGTACTTC. It codes for CASSVRAQSYEQYF.

V is TRBV6-5 and J is TRBJ1-1; 9 bases are shared with TRBD1. The germline CDR1 and CDR2 sequences are MNHEY and SVGAGI. Trimming cost V 4 bases and J 2 bases; bases outside gene matches: 5. The CDR3 length is 15 residues. The CDR3 nucleotides are TGTGCCAGCAGTTCCCTACAGGGGGCTAACACTGAAGCTTTCTTT. As protein: CASSSLQGANTEAFF.

The gene calls are TRBV5-1 and TRBJ1-6; D might be TRBD1 (6 bases). The V end was cut by 4 bases, the J end by 10 bases, with 15 bases between. Germline values: CDR1 SGHRS, CDR2 YFSETQ. CDR3 length: 14 residues. CDR3 coding DNA: TGCGCCAGCAGCCCTGAACAGGGTTCCTCACCCCTCCACTTT. Protein: CASSPEQGSSPLHF.

The rearrangement uses TRBV28 and TRBJ1-2; 9 bases agree with TRBD1. The CDR3 consists of 13 residues. V lost 6 bases to trimming and J lost 4 bases; unmatched junction nucleotides: 3. Germline V gene lookup returns CDR1 MDHEN and CDR2 SYDVKM. CDR3 DNA: TGTGCCAGCAGGCGGACAGGGGCCTATGGCTACACCTTC. Encoded protein: CASRRTGAYGYTF.

This clone was recorded only once. This rearrangement joins TRBV18 to TRBJ1-2; D is unresolved. There are 13 residues in the CDR3. The V gene lost 0 bases and the J gene lost 4 bases, with 6 bases spanning the gap. Germline-derived CDR1 and CDR2 are KGHSH and LQKENI. CDR3 sequence (DNA): TGTGCCAGCTCACCACCGTGGAGCTATGGCTACACCTTC. It specifies CASSPPWSYGYTF.

The chain links TRBV28 to TRBJ1-6; TRBD1 aligns across 8 bases. Germline V gene data show CDR1 as MDHEN and CDR2 as SYDVKM. V lost 6 bases to trimming and J lost 7 bases; unmatched junction nucleotides: 11. This CDR3 has 16 amino acids. DNA for the CDR3: TGTGCCAGCAGGATCCCCTCCGGGACAGGCAATTCACCCCTCCACTTT. Translating it yields CASRIPSGTGNSPLHF.